Listed below are T cell receptor beta chains from one sample, sequenced in a study of shared clonotypes between healthy human individuals. TCRdb keeps only in-frame clones here, not all; method: immunoSEQ multiplex PCR. The data contain 800,000 or so clones, around 96% of them singletons. Sequencing used naive CD8+ T cells sorted from blood. These receptors originate from a man under 40 in good health. The CDR3 runs from the conserved cysteine through the conserved F or W. A D gene is named only where the DNA matches it firmly.

v_call: TRBV7-3
d_call: .
cdr3_aa: CASSPGLSRETQYF

v_call: TRBV30
d_call: .
cdr3_aa: CAWSGGTFTGELFF

v_call: TRBV6-5
d_call: .
cdr3_aa: CASSPGLAEAFF

v_call: TRBV27
d_call: TRBD2
cdr3_aa: CASSPTGLAGFYEQFF

v_call: TRBV9
d_call: .
cdr3_aa: CASSVARTGELFF

v_call: TRBV7-2
d_call: TRBD1
cdr3_aa: CASSYGTGVNQPQHF

v_call: TRBV2
d_call: TRBD2
cdr3_aa: CASEARTSGTYEQYF

v_call: TRBV7-3
d_call: .
cdr3_aa: CASSLGSGPDGETQYF

v_call: TRBV11-2
d_call: TRBD2
cdr3_aa: CASSLGGGYEQYF

v_call: TRBV7-8
d_call: .
cdr3_aa: CASTFGGLTEAFF

v_call: TRBV7-9
d_call: .
cdr3_aa: CASSLAGSKNIQYF

v_call: TRBV6-5
d_call: TRBD1
cdr3_aa: CASSRTGDQPQHF

v_call: TRBV6-6
d_call: .
cdr3_aa: CASSKFTGELFF

v_call: TRBV9
d_call: .
cdr3_aa: CASSVGGRGTDTQYF

v_call: TRBV28
d_call: .
cdr3_aa: CASTQVGHYPEAFF

v_call: TRBV2
d_call: .
cdr3_aa: CASSEALPERAQYF

v_call: TRBV21-1
d_call: .
cdr3_aa: CASSKGIQDQETQYF

v_call: TRBV11-3
d_call: TRBD1
cdr3_aa: CASSYGTVSTDTQYF

v_call: TRBV14
d_call: .
cdr3_aa: CASSPRVNTEAFF

v_call: TRBV2
d_call: .
cdr3_aa: CASRSRTERNEKLFF

v_call: TRBV15
d_call: TRBD2
cdr3_aa: CATSRQGLAVEADTQYF

v_call: TRBV27
d_call: TRBD1
cdr3_aa: CASSSVDRDGSYEQYF

v_call: TRBV30
d_call: .
cdr3_aa: CAWSVFTGGAVVEQFF

v_call: TRBV10-3
d_call: .
cdr3_aa: CAISETGVYEQYF

v_call: TRBV7-9
d_call: TRBD1
cdr3_aa: CASTGQGNTGELFF

v_call: TRBV28
d_call: .
cdr3_aa: CASSSLQGASNTGELFF

v_call: TRBV7-9
d_call: .
cdr3_aa: CASSRSGEKLFF

v_call: TRBV29-1
d_call: .
cdr3_aa: CSVVLYSSGEQFF

v_call: TRBV29-1
d_call: .
cdr3_aa: CSVVGVSGRMNTEAFF

v_call: TRBV28
d_call: TRBD2
cdr3_aa: CASSLSVEGLVSYEQYF

v_call: TRBV7-9
d_call: .
cdr3_aa: CASSLLASSYNEQFF

v_call: TRBV5-1
d_call: .
cdr3_aa: CASSLTISSDGYTF

v_call: TRBV27
d_call: .
cdr3_aa: CASSSNRDGKSYEQYF

v_call: TRBV21-1
d_call: .
cdr3_aa: CASSPRVGRRHEQYF

v_call: TRBV5-1
d_call: .
cdr3_aa: CASSFGRGSSSYEQYF

v_call: TRBV2
d_call: .
cdr3_aa: CASRMNQPQHF

v_call: TRBV6-5
d_call: TRBD1
cdr3_aa: CASTGAGGEKLFF

v_call: TRBV10-1
d_call: .
cdr3_aa: CASSDSYEQYF

v_call: TRBV4-2
d_call: .
cdr3_aa: CASSQVFGTVTDTQYF

v_call: TRBV7-9
d_call: .
cdr3_aa: CASSPAGNRNYGYTF

v_call: TRBV27
d_call: .
cdr3_aa: CASSLILRADTQYF

v_call: TRBV14
d_call: .
cdr3_aa: CASSQVRGTEAFF

v_call: TRBV28
d_call: TRBD1
cdr3_aa: CASSFDRGLTGAFF

v_call: TRBV28
d_call: .
cdr3_aa: CASSLPDRSDYGYTF

v_call: TRBV19
d_call: .
cdr3_aa: CASIVSVKENEKLFF

v_call: TRBV28
d_call: .
cdr3_aa: CASSFRTDGELFF

v_call: TRBV4-1
d_call: TRBD1
cdr3_aa: CASSHLPGTAQSYTF

v_call: TRBV11-2
d_call: .
cdr3_aa: CASSFLRVAYEQYF

v_call: TRBV18
d_call: .
cdr3_aa: CASSGTQGKGNEQFF

v_call: TRBV30
d_call: TRBD1
cdr3_aa: CAWSLGTGGTDTQYF

v_call: TRBV11-2
d_call: .
cdr3_aa: CASSFSGIKYEQYF

v_call: TRBV6-5
d_call: .
cdr3_aa: CASSSGLDGGELFF

v_call: TRBV5-1
d_call: .
cdr3_aa: CASRRIAADFTDTQYF

v_call: TRBV30
d_call: TRBD2
cdr3_aa: CAWSALAGTDTQYF

v_call: TRBV18
d_call: TRBD1
cdr3_aa: CASSPPRGLISYEQYF

v_call: TRBV27
d_call: .
cdr3_aa: CATQRGAEQYF

v_call: TRBV11-2
d_call: .
cdr3_aa: CASSPQDNEQFF

v_call: TRBV7-9
d_call: TRBD1
cdr3_aa: CASRGTGPNYGYTF